This T cell receptor beta chain is drawn from a study of response to subunit inactivated influenza vaccine. MiXCR, applied by TCRdb to the RT-PCR reads, yields one record per CDR3 protein. The sample has hundreds of thousands of distinct CDR3 sequences, around a sixth seen once; the top ten hold around 10%. This CDR3 has 11 residues. Germline V gene data show CDR1 as SGHTA and CDR2 as FQGNSA. The V end was cut by 5 bases, the J end by 7 bases, with 9 bases between. Remarks on this clonotype: Its specificity is unknown.

The study's findings and limits: Authors suggested seasonal influenza vaccinations each recruit few new T cells.

This sequence originates from a man in his fifties or sixties who received an inactivated influenza vaccine. The chain is built from TRBV7-2 and TRBJ2-7; D is uncertain. Sample: PBMCs from blood, taken 11 to 12 days after vaccination. CDR3 nucleotides: TGTGCCAGCAGCCGATTCGGAGAGCAGTACTTC. Encoded protein: CASSRFGEQYF.